One sample yielded the 10 T cell receptor beta chains listed below, sequenced in a study of blood T cell repertoires in COVID-19. This table comes from immunoSEQ multiplex PCR, and its TCRdb copy is limited to in-frame clones, with some not included. The sample has under 500,000 clones, 87% seen once; the top ten hold 1.5% to 2%. The sequenced sample consisted of PBMCs or T cells enriched from blood (not recorded which). The receptors stem from a woman aged 18-29 years with acute COVID-19.

The J gene is TRBJ1-2, the V gene TRBV19; 7 bases are a match to TRBD1. The CDR3 extends over 15 amino acids. V gave up 7 bases and J gave up 4 bases; unmatched junction bases: 12. The germline CDR1 and CDR2 sequences are LNHDA and SQIVND (reference sequence). The CDR3 nucleotides read TGTGCCAGTACCATACCGGGACAGCGAGCCTATGGCTACACCTTC. This codes for CASTIPGQRAYGYTF.

The V and J genes are TRBV18 and TRBJ2-1; maybe TRBD2 (6 bases). Germline loops: CDR1 KGHSH, CDR2 LQKENI. The length of the CDR3 is 14 residues. The V gene lost 0 bases and the J gene lost 6 bases, with 9 bases spanning the gap. The CDR3 nucleotides read TGTGCCAGCTCACCACCTACTAGCTCCAATGAGCAGTTCTTC. Encoded protein: CASSPPTSSNEQFF.

The chain recombines TRBV28 with TRBJ2-2; no firm D call. CDR3 size: 14 residues. The V gene lost 0 bases and the J gene lost 4 bases, with 6 bases spanning the gap. The germline V gene has CDR1 MDHEN and CDR2 SYDVKM. CDR3 amino acids: CASSLWHFTGELFF. In DNA form, the CDR3 reads TGTGCCAGCAGTTTATGGCACTTCACCGGGGAGCTGTTTTTT.

This chain joins TRBV28 and TRBJ2-5, with 14 nucleotides matching TRBD2. The germline CDR1 and CDR2 sequences are MDHEN and SYDVKM. This CDR3 comprises 15 residues. J lost 7 bases, V lost 6 bases, and 7 bases had no gene match. The CDR3 region is CASRRLAGGPGTQYF. In DNA form, the CDR3 reads TGTGCCAGCAGGAGACTAGCGGGGGGGCCAGGGACCCAGTACTTC.

This clone was seen just once. In nucleotides, the CDR3 is TGTGCCAGCAGTTTATTCGGGACAGGGGGCTACGAGCAGTACTTC. Translation: CASSLFGTGGYEQYF. The rearrangement uses TRBV28 and TRBJ2-7; 11 bases line up with TRBD1. The CDR3 extends over 15 amino acids. CDR1 and CDR2 (germline): MDHEN, SYDVKM. With V trimmed by 1 base and J by 3 bases, 2 bases remained unmatched.

The genes are TRBV6-5 and TRBJ2-7; TRBD1 aligns across 8 bases. Trimming removed 0 bases from V and 3 bases from J; junction bases left unmatched: 4. Per germline, CDR1 MNHEY and CDR2 SVGAGI. There are 15 residues in the CDR3. CDR3 amino acids: CASSYSGQAGYEQYF. CDR3 coding DNA: TGTGCCAGCAGTTACTCGGGACAGGCGGGCTACGAGCAGTACTTC.

This sequence joins TRBV10-3 and TRBJ2-2; D unresolved. The length of the CDR3 is 15 residues. Germline loops: CDR1 ENHRY, CDR2 SYGVKD. Trimming pared 2 bases from V and 0 bases from J, leaving 7 bases between. The chain's CDR3 is CAISERVPNTGELFF. The CDR3 DNA follows: TGTGCCATCAGTGAGCGAGTTCCGAACACCGGGGAGCTGTTTTTT.

The V call is TRBV5-1, the J call TRBJ1-1; a weak D match, TRBD1 (6 bases). V gave up 1 base and J gave up 2 bases, with 18 bases separating them. In germline, CDR1 is SGHRS, CDR2 YFSETQ. CDR3 length: 17 residues. The CDR3 sequence is CASSLSPGTNVNTEAFF. CDR3 bases: TGCGCCAGCAGCTTGAGTCCAGGGACAAACGTCAACACTGAAGCTTTCTTT.

This chain links TRBV13 with TRBJ1-2; D gene ambiguous. V shed 0 bases and J shed 4 bases, with 15 bases lying between them. There are 16 residues in the CDR3. Germline lookup yields CDR1 PRHDT and CDR2 FYEKMQ (reference sequence). CDR3 sequence (DNA): TGTGCCAGCAGCTTAGGCAGGTCCACTGGTGGCTATGGCTACACCTTC. Translated: CASSLGRSTGGYGYTF.

V usage is TRBV11-2 and J usage is TRBJ2-5, with D perhaps matching TRBD2 (6 bases). Germline lookup yields CDR1 SGHAT and CDR2 FQNNGV. The CDR3 spans 13 residues. V lost 3 bases, J lost 4 bases, and 9 bases lay in between. CDR3 region: CASSFVGGETQYF. The CDR3 region has the DNA TGTGCCAGCAGCTTCGTGGGGGGAGAGACCCAGTACTTC.